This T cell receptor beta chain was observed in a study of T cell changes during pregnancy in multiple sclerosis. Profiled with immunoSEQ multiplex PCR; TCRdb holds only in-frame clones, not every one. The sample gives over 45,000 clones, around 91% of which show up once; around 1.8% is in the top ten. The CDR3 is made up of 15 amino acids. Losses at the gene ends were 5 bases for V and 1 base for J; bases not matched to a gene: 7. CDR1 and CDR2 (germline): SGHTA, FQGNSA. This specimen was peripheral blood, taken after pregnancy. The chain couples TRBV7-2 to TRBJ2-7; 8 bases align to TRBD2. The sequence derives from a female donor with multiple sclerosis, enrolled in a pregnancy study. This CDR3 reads CASSRGGGGSYEQYF. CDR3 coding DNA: TGTGCCAGCAGCCGCGGAGGCGGGGGGTCCTACGAGCAGTACTTC.